A single sample gave rise to the 14 T cell receptor beta chains below, sequenced in a study of cytomegalovirus exposure and HLA in healthy donors. PCR primers comprised 60 Vbeta and 13 Jbeta primers. Measured with immunoSEQ multiplex PCR; TCRdb has only the in-frame clones, and not every one. Here the sample spans over 150,000 clones, 75% being singletons. Sequencing was performed on PBMCs. These receptors were obtained from a man in his late teens or twenties in good health and CMV-seronegative.

The CDR3 region has the DNA TGTGCCAGCAGTCCCTCACAGGGGGAGCGGATCCCCTACGAGCAGTACTTC. Translating gives CASSPSQGERIPYEQYF. The J gene is TRBJ2-7, the V gene TRBV27; 8 nucleotides match TRBD1. CDR1 is MNHEY and CDR2 is SMNVEV in the germline V gene (reference sequence). V dropped 5 bases and J dropped 2; count of bases not matched to a gene: 14. This CDR3 has 17 amino acids.

The CDR3 sequence is CANPGRAGGELFF. The CDR3 nucleotides read TGTGCCAATCCCGGGAGGGCCGGCGGGGAGCTGTTTTTT. This sequence joins TRBV6-5 and TRBJ2-2, with 8 bases lining up with TRBD2. Germline V gene sequence: CDR1 MNHEY, CDR2 SVGAGI. V was pared by 10 bases and J by 7 bases, with 8 bases of the junction left unmatched. This CDR3 spans 13 amino acids.

CDR3 in amino acids: CASSLGTGEQPQHF. The DNA of the CDR3 is TGTGCCAGCAGCTTAGGGACAGGGGAACAGCCCCAGCATTTT. The chain employs TRBV7-2 and TRBJ1-5, with TRBD1 matching over 9 bases. CDR3 size: 14 residues. The germline gives CDR1 SGHTA, CDR2 FQGNSA. V was clipped by 1 base and J by 7 bases; unmatched bases: 2.

The rearrangement joins TRBV5-1 to TRBJ2-7; D is ambiguous. Trimming removed 4 bases from V and 6 bases from J, with 8 bases in between. The CDR3 length is 11 residues. CDR1 is SGHRS, CDR2 YFSETQ, per germline. This chain's CDR3 is CASSLDTEQYF. The CDR3 coding sequence is TGCGCCAGCAGCCTTGACACCGAGCAGTACTTC.

This rearrangement joins TRBV2 to TRBJ1-1; D may be TRBD1 (5 bases). Germline V gene data show CDR1 as SNHLY and CDR2 as FYNNEI. Trimming shortened V by 5 bases and J by 8 bases, and 6 bases separated the two germline ends. This CDR3 has 10 residues. This CDR3 reads CASSWTEAFF. CDR3 bases: TGTGCCAGCAGTTGGACAGAAGCTTTCTTT.

The gene calls are TRBV6-4 and TRBJ2-3; 9 nucleotides agree with TRBD2. In germline, CDR1 is MRHNA, CDR2 SNTAGT. The V segment lost 6 bases and the J segment 0 bases; nucleotides outside the gene matches: 4. This CDR3 has 15 residues. This chain's CDR3 is CASSLTSGSTDTQYF. DNA for the CDR3: TGTGCCAGCAGCCTGACTAGCGGTAGCACAGATACGCAGTATTTT.

The rearrangement links TRBV10-3 to TRBJ1-3, with D hard to call. The CDR3 has 14 amino acids. Germline CDR1 ENHRY, CDR2 SYGVKD. The V end lost 3 bases, the J end lost 0 bases, and 6 bases lay between the germline ends. Written as DNA, the CDR3 is TGTGCCATCAGTGACGGGAGCTCTGGAAACACCATATATTTT. It codes for CAISDGSSGNTIYF.

This sequence joins TRBV4-2 and TRBJ2-1, with a tentative D call TRBD2 (5 bases). This CDR3 region has 15 residues. V lost 4 bases and J lost 0, with 10 bases in between. Per the germline V gene, CDR1 is LGHNA and CDR2 is YNFKEQ. The CDR3, as DNA: TGTGCCAGCAGCCCCCAGCGGAACTCCTACAATGAGCAGTTCTTC. It yields the protein CASSPQRNSYNEQFF.

This chain joins TRBV5-4 and TRBJ2-1, with no clear D. CDR1 SGHNT and CDR2 YYREEE come from the germline V gene (reference sequence). The V and J ends lost 0 bases and 9 bases respectively, with 4 bases between them. CDR3 length: 11 amino acids. The CDR3 loop reads CASSLAREQFF. The CDR3 DNA reads TGTGCCAGCAGCTTGGCCCGTGAGCAGTTCTTC.

V gene TRBV5-8 combines with J gene TRBJ1-2, with 10 bases that match TRBD1. The CDR3 consists of 15 residues. Germline V CDR1 and CDR2: SGHTS, YDEGEE. V gave up 1 base and J gave up 8 bases; unmatched junction bases: 8. CDR3 in amino acids: CASSLLSGQGGGYTF. The CDR3 coding sequence is TGTGCCAGCAGCTTGTTGTCTGGACAGGGGGGAGGCTACACCTTC.

V and J are TRBV18 and TRBJ2-2, with D possibly being TRBD2 (5 bases). The V end was cut by 3 bases, the J end by 7 bases, with 12 bases between. There are 14 residues in the CDR3. Per germline, CDR1 KGHSH and CDR2 LQKENI. This CDR3 reads CASSPWEPSGELFF. The DNA of the CDR3 is TGTGCCAGCTCACCCTGGGAGCCGAGCGGGGAGCTGTTTTTT.

The J gene is TRBJ2-2, the V gene TRBV7-2; D call uncertain. This CDR3 spans 14 amino acids. Germline CDR1 is SGHTA and CDR2 is FQGNSA. Trimming took off 1 base at V and 6 bases at J, with 9 bases between the two ends. The CDR3 protein is CASSLVGSAGELFF. The CDR3 nucleotides are TGTGCCAGCAGCTTAGTCGGGTCGGCCGGGGAGCTGTTTTTT.

The chain combines TRBV18 with TRBJ1-4; 8 positions match TRBD1. V was clipped by 3 bases and J by 1 base; unmatched bases: 4. The CDR3 extends over 16 amino acids. Per the germline V gene, CDR1 is KGHSH and CDR2 is LQKENI. This CDR3 reads CASSPGTGGTNEKLFF. The CDR3 nucleotides read TGTGCCAGCTCACCTGGGACAGGAGGAACTAATGAAAAACTGTTTTTT.

Concerning this clone: At one end the junction does not follow the germline gene, possibly because of a read error. The rearrangement uses TRBV7-9 and TRBJ1-4; the D gene is possibly TRBD1 (6 bases). The CDR3 is 17 amino acids. CDR1 and CDR2 (germline): SEHNR, FQNEAQ (reference sequence). The CDR3 DNA sequence: TGTTCCAGCAGCTCGGGGGGCCTTTTGGGGACTAATGAAAAACTGTTTTTT. This codes for CSSSSGGLLGTNEKLFF.